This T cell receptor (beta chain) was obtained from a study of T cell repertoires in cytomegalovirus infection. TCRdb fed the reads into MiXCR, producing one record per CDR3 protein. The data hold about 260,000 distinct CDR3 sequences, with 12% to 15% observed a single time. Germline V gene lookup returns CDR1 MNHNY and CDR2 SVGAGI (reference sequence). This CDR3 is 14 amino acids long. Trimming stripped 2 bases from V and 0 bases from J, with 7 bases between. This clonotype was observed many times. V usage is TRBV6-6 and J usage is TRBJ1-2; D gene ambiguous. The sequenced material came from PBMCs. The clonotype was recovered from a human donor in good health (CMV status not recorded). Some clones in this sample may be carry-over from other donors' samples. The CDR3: CASSYNRANYGYTF. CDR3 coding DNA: TGTGCCAGCAGTTACAACAGAGCTAACTATGGCTACACCTTC.